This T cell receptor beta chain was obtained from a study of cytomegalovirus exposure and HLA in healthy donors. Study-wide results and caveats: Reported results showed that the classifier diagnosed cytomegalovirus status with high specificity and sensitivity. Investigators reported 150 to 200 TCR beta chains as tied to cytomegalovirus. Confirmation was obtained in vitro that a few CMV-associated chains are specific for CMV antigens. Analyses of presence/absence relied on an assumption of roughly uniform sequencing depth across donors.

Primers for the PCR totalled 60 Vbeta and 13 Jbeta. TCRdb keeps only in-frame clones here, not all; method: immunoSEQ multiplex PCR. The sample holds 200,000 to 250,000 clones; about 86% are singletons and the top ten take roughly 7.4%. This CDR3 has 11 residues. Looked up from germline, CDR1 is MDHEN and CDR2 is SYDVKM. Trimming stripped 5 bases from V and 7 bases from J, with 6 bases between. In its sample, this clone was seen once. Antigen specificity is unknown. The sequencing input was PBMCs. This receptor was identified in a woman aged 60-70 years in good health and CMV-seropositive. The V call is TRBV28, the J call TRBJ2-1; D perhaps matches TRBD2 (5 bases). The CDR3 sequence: CASSPGNEQFF. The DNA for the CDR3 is TGTGCCAGCAGTCCGGGGAATGAGCAGTTCTTC.